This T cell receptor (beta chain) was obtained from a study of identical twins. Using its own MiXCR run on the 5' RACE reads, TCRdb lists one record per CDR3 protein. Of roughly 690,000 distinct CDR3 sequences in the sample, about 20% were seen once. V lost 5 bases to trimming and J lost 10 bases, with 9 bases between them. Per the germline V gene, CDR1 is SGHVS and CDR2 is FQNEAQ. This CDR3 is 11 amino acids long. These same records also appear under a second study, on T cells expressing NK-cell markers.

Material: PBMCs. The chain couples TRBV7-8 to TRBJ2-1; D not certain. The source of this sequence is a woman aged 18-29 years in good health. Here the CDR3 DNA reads TGTGCCAGCAGCACCACTCTGGAGCAGTTCTTC. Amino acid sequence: CASSTTLEQFF.